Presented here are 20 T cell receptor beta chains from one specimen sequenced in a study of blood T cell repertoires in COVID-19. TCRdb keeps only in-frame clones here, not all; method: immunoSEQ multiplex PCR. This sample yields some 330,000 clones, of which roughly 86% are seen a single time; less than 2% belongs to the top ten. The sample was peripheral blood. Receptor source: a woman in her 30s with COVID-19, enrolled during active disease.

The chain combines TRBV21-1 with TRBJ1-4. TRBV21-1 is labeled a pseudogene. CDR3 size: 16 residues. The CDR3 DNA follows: TGTGCCAGCAGCCCGATGAAAGGCATTGGCGGCGAAAAACTGTTTTTT. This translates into CASSPMKGIGGEKLFF.

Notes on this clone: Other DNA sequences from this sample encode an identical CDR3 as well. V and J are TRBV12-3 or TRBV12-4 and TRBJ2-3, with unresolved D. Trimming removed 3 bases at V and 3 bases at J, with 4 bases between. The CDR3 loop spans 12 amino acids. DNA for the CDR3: TGTGCCAGCAGTTTCGTTACAGATACGCAGTATTTT. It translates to CASSFVTDTQYF.

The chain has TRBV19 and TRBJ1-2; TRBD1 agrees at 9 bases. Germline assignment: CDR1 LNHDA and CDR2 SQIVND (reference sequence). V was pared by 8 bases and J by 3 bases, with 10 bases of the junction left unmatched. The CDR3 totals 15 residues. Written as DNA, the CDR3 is TGTGCCAGTTCGACAGGGGGAAAATCCCACTATGGCTACACCTTC. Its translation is CASSTGGKSHYGYTF.

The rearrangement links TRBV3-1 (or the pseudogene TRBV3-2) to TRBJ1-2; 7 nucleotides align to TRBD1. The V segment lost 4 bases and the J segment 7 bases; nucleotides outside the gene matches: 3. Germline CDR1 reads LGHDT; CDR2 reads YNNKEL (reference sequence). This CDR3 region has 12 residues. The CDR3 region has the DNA TGTGCCAGCAGCCCGACAGGGTCTGGCTACACCTTC. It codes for CASSPTGSGYTF.

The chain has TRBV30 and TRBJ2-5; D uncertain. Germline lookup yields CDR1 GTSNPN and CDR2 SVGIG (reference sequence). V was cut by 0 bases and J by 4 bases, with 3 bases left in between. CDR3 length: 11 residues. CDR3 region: CAWSVGETQYF. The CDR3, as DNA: TGTGCCTGGAGTGTCGGAGAGACCCAGTACTTC.

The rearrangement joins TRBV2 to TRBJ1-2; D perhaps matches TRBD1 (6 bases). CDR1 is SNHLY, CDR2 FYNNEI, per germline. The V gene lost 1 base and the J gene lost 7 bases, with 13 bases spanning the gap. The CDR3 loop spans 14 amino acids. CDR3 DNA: TGTGCCAGCAGTGAAGACAGGGTAGAATCTGGCTACACCTTC. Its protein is CASSEDRVESGYTF.

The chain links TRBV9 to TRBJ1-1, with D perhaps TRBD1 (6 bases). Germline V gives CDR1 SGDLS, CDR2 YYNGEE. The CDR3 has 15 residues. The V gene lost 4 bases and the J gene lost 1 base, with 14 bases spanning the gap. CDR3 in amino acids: CASSPYRASNTEAFF. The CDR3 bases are TGTGCCAGCAGCCCATACAGGGCCTCGAACACTGAAGCTTTCTTT.

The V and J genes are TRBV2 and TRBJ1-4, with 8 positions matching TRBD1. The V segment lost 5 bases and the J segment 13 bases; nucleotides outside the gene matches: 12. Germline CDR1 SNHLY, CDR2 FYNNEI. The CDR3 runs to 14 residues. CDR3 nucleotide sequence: TGTGCCAGCAGTATAGTCAGGGGGCTACATGTACTGTTTTTT. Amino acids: CASSIVRGLHVLFF.

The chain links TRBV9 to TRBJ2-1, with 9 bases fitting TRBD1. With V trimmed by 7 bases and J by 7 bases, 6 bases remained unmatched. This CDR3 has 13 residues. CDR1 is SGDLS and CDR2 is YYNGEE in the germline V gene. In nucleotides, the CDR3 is TGTGCCAGCGGACCGGGACAGGGTAATGAGCAGTTCTTC. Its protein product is CASGPGQGNEQFF.

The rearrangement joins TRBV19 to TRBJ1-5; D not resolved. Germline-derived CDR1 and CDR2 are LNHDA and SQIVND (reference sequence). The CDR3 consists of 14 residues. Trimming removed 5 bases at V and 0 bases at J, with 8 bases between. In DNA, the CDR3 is TGTGCCAGTAGTGATCTATATAGCAATCAGCCCCAGCATTTT. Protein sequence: CASSDLYSNQPQHF. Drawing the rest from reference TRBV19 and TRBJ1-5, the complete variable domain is DGGITQSPKYLFRKEGQNVTLSCEQNLNHDAMYWYRQDPGQGLRLIYYSQIVNDFQKGDIAEGYSVSREKKESFPLTVTSAQKNPTAFYLCASSDLYSNQPQHFGDGTRLSIL.

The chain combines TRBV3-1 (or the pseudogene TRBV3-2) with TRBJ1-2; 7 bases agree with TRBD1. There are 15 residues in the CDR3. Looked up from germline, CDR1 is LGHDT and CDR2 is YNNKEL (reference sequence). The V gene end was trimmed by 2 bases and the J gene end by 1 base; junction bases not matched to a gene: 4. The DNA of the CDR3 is TGTGCCAGCAGCCAACTGGACAGGAGTAACTATGGCTACACCTTC. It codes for CASSQLDRSNYGYTF.

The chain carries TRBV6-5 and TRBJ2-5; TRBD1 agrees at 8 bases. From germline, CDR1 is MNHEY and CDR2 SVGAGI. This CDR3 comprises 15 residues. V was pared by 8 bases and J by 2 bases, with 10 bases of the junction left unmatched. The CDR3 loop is CASGSGTGLQETQYF. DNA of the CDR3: TGTGCCAGCGGATCCGGGACAGGACTTCAAGAGACCCAGTACTTC.

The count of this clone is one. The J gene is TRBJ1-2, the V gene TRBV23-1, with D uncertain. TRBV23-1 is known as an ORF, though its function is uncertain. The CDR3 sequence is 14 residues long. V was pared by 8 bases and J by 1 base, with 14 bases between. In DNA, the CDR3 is TGCGCCAGCGCCTCTTGGGCCCTTAACTATGGCTACACCTTC. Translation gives CASASWALNYGYTF.

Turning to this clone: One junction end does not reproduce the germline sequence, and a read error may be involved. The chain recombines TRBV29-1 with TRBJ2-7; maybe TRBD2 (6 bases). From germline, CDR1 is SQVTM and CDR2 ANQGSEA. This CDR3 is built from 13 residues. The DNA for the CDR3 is TGCAGCGTTGAATGGCTAGCGTCCTCCGAGCAGTACTTC. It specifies CSVEWLASSEQYF.

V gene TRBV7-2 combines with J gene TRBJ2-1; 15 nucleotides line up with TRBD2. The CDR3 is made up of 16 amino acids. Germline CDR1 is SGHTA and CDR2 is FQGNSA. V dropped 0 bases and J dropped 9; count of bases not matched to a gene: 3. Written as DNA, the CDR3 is TGTGCCAGCAGCTTAGCGGGACTAGCGGGGGGTGGTGAGCAGTTCTTC. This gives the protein CASSLAGLAGGGEQFF.

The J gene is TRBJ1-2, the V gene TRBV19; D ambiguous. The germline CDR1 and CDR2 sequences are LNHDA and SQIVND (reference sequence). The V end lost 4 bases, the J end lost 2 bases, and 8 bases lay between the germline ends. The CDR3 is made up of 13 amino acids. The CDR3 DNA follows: TGTGCCAGTAGTAACAGAGGGAACTATGGCTACACCTTC. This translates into CASSNRGNYGYTF.

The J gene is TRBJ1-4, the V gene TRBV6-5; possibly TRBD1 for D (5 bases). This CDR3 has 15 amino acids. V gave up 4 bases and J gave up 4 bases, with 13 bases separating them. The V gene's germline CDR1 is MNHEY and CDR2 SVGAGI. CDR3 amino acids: CASSFRQPGNEKLFF. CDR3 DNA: TGTGCCAGCAGTTTCAGACAGCCCGGTAATGAAAAACTGTTTTTT.

CDR3 region: CASSPGEGTNEKLFF. In DNA form, the CDR3 reads TGTGCCAGCAGCCCAGGGGAGGGGACTAATGAAAAACTGTTTTTT. This rearrangement joins TRBV3-1 (or the pseudogene TRBV3-2) to TRBJ1-4; a weak D match, TRBD1 (6 bases). The CDR3 runs 15 residues. The V gene lost 4 bases and the J gene lost 2 bases, with 11 bases spanning the gap. Germline CDR1 and CDR2: LGHDT and YNNKEL (reference sequence).

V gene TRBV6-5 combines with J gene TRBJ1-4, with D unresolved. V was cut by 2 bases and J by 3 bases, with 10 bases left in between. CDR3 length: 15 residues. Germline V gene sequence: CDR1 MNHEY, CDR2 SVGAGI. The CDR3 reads CASSYAPTANEKLFF. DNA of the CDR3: TGTGCCAGCAGTTACGCGCCTACGGCTAATGAAAAACTGTTTTTT.

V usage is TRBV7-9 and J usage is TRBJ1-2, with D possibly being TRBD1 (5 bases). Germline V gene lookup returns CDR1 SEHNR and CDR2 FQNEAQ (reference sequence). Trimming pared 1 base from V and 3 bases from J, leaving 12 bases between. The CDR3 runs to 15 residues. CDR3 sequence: CASSLDNRRHYGYTF. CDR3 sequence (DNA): TGTGCCAGCAGCTTAGACAACAGGCGACACTATGGCTACACCTTC.